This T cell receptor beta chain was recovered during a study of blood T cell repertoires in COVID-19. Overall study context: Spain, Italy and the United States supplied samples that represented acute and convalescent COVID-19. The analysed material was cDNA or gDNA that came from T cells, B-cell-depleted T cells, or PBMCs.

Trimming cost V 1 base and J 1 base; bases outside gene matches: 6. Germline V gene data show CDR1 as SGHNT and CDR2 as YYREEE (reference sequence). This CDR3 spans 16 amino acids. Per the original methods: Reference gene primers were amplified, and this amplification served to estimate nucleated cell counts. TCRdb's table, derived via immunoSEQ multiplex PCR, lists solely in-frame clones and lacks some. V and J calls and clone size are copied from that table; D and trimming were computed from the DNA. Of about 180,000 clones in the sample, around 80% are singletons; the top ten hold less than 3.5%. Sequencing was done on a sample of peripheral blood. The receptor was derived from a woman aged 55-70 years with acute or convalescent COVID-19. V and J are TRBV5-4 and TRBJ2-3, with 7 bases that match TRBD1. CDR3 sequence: CASSLSAGGGTDTQYF. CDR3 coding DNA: TGTGCCAGCAGCTTGTCTGCAGGGGGAGGCACAGATACGCAGTATTTT. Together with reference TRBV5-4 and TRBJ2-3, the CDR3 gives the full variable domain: ETGVTQSPTHLIKTRGQQVTLRCSSQSGHNTVSWYQQALGQGPQFIFQYYREEENGRGNFPPRFSGLQFPNYSSELNVNALELDDSALYLCASSLSAGGGTDTQYFGPGTRLTVL.